These T cell receptor beta chains were read from a single sample in a study of chemoradiotherapy in HPV16-positive cancers. Using immunoSEQ multiplex PCR, the repertoire was profiled, and TCRdb retains in-frame clones only, with some absent. This sample has around 3,200 clones; more than 90% occur once, and the top ten carry roughly 2%. This specimen was taken from a patient who underwent chemoradiotherapy. The receptors were gathered from a human donor with HPV-associated anogenital cancer. The CDR3 runs from the conserved cysteine through the conserved F or W. The D gene is left open where the match is weak. The size of a clone is reported for some rows only, either as once, few or many, or as a class for expanded clones.

clone size	J gene	D gene	V gene	CDR3 protein	CDR3 DNA
NA	TRBJ1-5	NA	TRBV7-9	CASSLLHGPSNQPQHF	TGTGCCAGCAGCCTCCTCCATGGACCGAGCAATCAGCCCCAGCATTTT
once	TRBJ2-2	TRBD2	TRBV7-6	CASSWLAGGTGELFF	TGTGCCAGCAGCTGGCTAGCGGGGGGGACCGGGGAGCTGTTTTTT
NA	TRBJ1-1	NA	TRBV6-5	CASSSSGGREAFF	TGTGCCAGCAGTTCCTCGGGGGGGCGGGAAGCTTTCTTT
NA	TRBJ1-1	NA	TRBV9	CASSARGGSTEAFF	TGTGCCAGCAGCGCCCGGGGGGGGAGCACTGAAGCTTTCTTT
NA	TRBJ1-2	NA	TRBV10-1	CASSCTRSRKTYGYTF	TGCGCCAGCAGTTGCACGCGATCGCGAAAGACCTATGGCTACACCTTC
NA	TRBJ2-5	NA	TRBV29-1	CSVEDGVEETQYF	TGCAGCGTTGAAGATGGAGTGGAGGAGACCCAGTACTTC
NA	TRBJ1-1	NA	TRBV6-5	CASSYRALGTEAFF	TGTGCCAGCAGTTACAGGGCGTTGGGAACTGAAGCTTTCTTT
NA	TRBJ1-5	TRBD1	TRBV19	CASSKGQRMHQHF	TGTGCCAGTAGTAAGGGACAGCGAATGCACCAGCATTTT
NA	TRBJ1-2	NA	TRBV19	CASRHTGYTF	TGTGCCAGTAGACACACTGGCTACACCTTC
NA	TRBJ1-2	NA	TRBV11-3	CASSRRDSSGYTF	TGTGCCAGCAGTCGTCGCGACAGCTCTGGCTACACCTTC
once	TRBJ1-2	NA	TRBV30	CATGVSGYTF	TGTGCGACGGGGGTCTCTGGCTACACCTTC
NA	TRBJ1-2	NA	TRBV7-8	CASSSGTFWPAENYGYTF	TGTGCCAGCAGCAGCGGGACTTTCTGGCCAGCCGAAAACTATGGCTACACCTTC
NA	TRBJ2-4	TRBD2	TRBV11-3	CASSPRTSGGSKNIQYF	TGTGCCAGCAGCCCCCGGACTAGCGGGGGCTCCAAAAACATTCAGTACTTC
once	TRBJ2-7	NA	TRBV10-1	CASSEGWDPYYEQYF	TGCGCCAGCAGTGAAGGGTGGGACCCTTATTACGAGCAGTACTTC
NA	TRBJ2-7	NA	TRBV7-9	CASSLPLSYEQYF	TGTGCCAGCAGCTTGCCCCTCTCCTACGAGCAGTACTTC
NA	TRBJ2-2	NA	TRBV11-3	CASRQRGGLRGELFF	TGTGCCAGCAGACAAAGAGGAGGGCTGCGGGGGGAGCTGTTTTTT
NA	TRBJ1-6	NA	TRBV9	CASSATGLSNSPLHF	TGTGCCAGCAGCGCGACAGGCCTTAGTAATTCACCCCTCCACTTT
NA	TRBJ2-5	NA	TRBV30	CAWSVRETQYF	TGTGCCTGGAGTGTACGGGAGACCCAGTACTTC
NA	TRBJ1-1	TRBD1	TRBV5-1	CASSWRTGQKEAFF	TGCGCCAGCAGCTGGAGGACGGGACAGAAGGAAGCTTTCTTT
NA	TRBJ2-2	TRBD2	TRBV5-1	CASSYTGTSGTGELFF	TGCGCCAGCAGTTATACCGGGACTAGCGGCACCGGGGAGCTGTTTTTT
NA	TRBJ1-1	TRBD1	TRBV7-9	CASSFPTGVGTEAFF	TGTGCCAGCAGCTTTCCGACAGGGGTGGGCACTGAAGCTTTCTTT
NA	TRBJ1-1	TRBD1	TRBV10-1	CASRYPQGGAFF	TGCGCCAGCAGATACCCCCAGGGGGGTGCTTTCTTT
NA	TRBJ2-3	TRBD2	TRBV7-8	CASSRDGRGTSTDTQYF	TGTGCCAGCAGCAGGGACGGGAGGGGCACAAGCACAGATACGCAGTATTTT
NA	TRBJ1-6	NA	TRBV7-6	CASSLGRQRDGSPLHF	TGTGCCAGCAGCTTAGGCCGTCAGCGGGACGGATCACCCCTCCACTTT
NA	TRBJ2-5	NA	TRBV5-1	CASSLALQETQYF	TGCGCCAGCAGCTTGGCCCTCCAAGAGACCCAGTACTTC
NA	TRBJ2-2	TRBD2	TRBV10-3	CAINTQGLAAGELFF	TGTGCCATCAACACACAGGGACTAGCCGCCGGGGAGCTGTTTTTT
NA	TRBJ1-5	NA	TRBV7-8	CASSLLNNQPQHF	TGTGCCAGCAGCTTACTTAACAATCAGCCCCAGCATTTT
NA	TRBJ2-7	TRBD1	TRBV25-1	CASSLRGQGLYEQYF	TGTGCCAGCTCCCTCCGGGGACAGGGCCTCTACGAGCAGTACTTC
NA	TRBJ2-7	TRBD1	TRBV14	CASSGRQGPPYEQYF	TGTGCCAGCAGCGGGCGACAGGGGCCGCCCTACGAGCAGTACTTC
once	TRBJ2-7	NA	TRBV9	CASSVDRGPYEQYF	TGTGCCAGCAGCGTAGACCGGGGCCCCTACGAGCAGTACTTC
NA	TRBJ1-1	NA	TRBV6-5	CASSRGTEAFF	TGTGCCAGCAGTAGGGGTACTGAAGCTTTCTTT
NA	TRBJ1-4	TRBD1	TRBV13	CASSSRDRGDEKLFF	TGTGCCAGCAGCTCCCGGGACAGGGGAGATGAAAAACTGTTTTTT
NA	TRBJ2-5	NA	TRBV9	CASSAQETQYF	TGTGCCAGCAGCGCGCAAGAGACCCAGTACTTC
NA	TRBJ2-7	TRBD2	TRBV5-4	CASSLSGGPYEQYF	TGTGCCAGCAGCTTAAGCGGGGGGCCTTACGAGCAGTACTTC
NA	TRBJ2-5	NA	TRBV15	CATSSAQGQETQYF	TGTGCCACCAGCAGTGCACAGGGCCAAGAGACCCAGTACTTC
NA	TRBJ1-5	NA	TRBV29-1	CSVEGGSGSQHF	TGCAGCGTTGAAGGGGGGTCGGGATCCCAGCATTTT
few	TRBJ2-5	NA	TRBV25-1	CASSEFGRDTVQETQYF	TGTGCCAGCAGTGAATTTGGCCGGGACACAGTACAAGAGACCCAGTACTTC
NA	TRBJ2-2	TRBD1	TRBV5-6	CASSSGTANTGELFF	TGTGCCAGCAGCTCCGGGACAGCCAACACCGGGGAGCTGTTTTTT
NA	TRBJ1-6	NA	TRBV19	CASTQQNSPLHF	TGTGCCAGTACCCAGCAGAATTCACCCCTCCACTTT
NA	TRBJ2-1	NA	TRBV5-4	CASSQDSSYNEQFF	TGTGCCAGCAGCCAGGACAGCTCCTACAATGAGCAGTTCTTC
NA	TRBJ1-1	TRBD1	TRBV29-1	CSVGGTGTNTEAFF	TGCAGCGTTGGGGGGACAGGGACGAACACTGAAGCTTTCTTT
once	TRBJ2-7	TRBD1	TRBV25-1	CASRGTGNHEQYF	TGTGCCAGCAGAGGGACAGGGAACCACGAGCAGTACTTC
NA	TRBJ2-3	TRBD2	TRBV11-2	CASNRLAGAQTTDTQYF	TGTGCCAGCAACAGACTAGCGGGAGCCCAAACCACAGATACGCAGTATTTT
NA	TRBJ2-7	TRBD1	TRBV5-1	CASSSGQGWGNEQYF	TGCGCCAGCAGCTCGGGACAGGGGTGGGGAAACGAGCAGTACTTC
NA	TRBJ2-1	NA	TRBV5-1	CASSLEQDYNEQFF	TGCGCCAGCAGCTTGGAACAGGATTACAATGAGCAGTTCTTC
NA	TRBJ1-2	NA	TRBV1	CTSSQDGRQGGYTF	TGCACCAGCAGCCAAGATGGGAGACAGGGAGGCTACACCTTC
NA	TRBJ2-1	NA	TRBV7-7	CASSPTPTQGRQFF	TGTGCTAGCAGCCCAACCCCGACCCAGGGTCGGCAGTTCTTC
NA	TRBJ2-1	NA	TRBV28	CASHGLPNEQFF	TGTGCCAGTCATGGGCTACCCAATGAGCAGTTCTTC
NA	TRBJ1-5	NA	TRBV27	CASSSQVGFFQPQHF	TGTGCCAGCAGTTCCCAGGTGGGGTTTTTTCAGCCCCAGCATTTT
NA	TRBJ2-5	TRBD1	TRBV11-3	CASSLMQGAQETQYF	TGTGCCAGCAGCTTAATGCAGGGGGCGCAAGAGACCCAGTACTTC
NA	TRBJ1-1	TRBD1	TRBV5-1	CASSTQGGGTEAFF	TGCGCCAGCAGCACACAGGGGGGTGGGACTGAAGCTTTCTTT